One and the same sample provided the 14 T cell receptor beta chains below, sequenced in a study of blood T cell repertoires in COVID-19. The protocol was immunoSEQ multiplex PCR, while the TCRdb copy is restricted to in-frame clones and leaves out a portion. The table shows some 160,000 clones, with approximately 80% occurring only once. Sequences were obtained from PBMCs or T cells enriched from blood (not recorded which). The receptors were sampled from a woman aged 50 to 60 who had recovered from COVID-19.

The chain uses TRBV19 and TRBJ1-4, with D possibly being TRBD1 (5 bases). CDR1 and CDR2 (germline): LNHDA, SQIVND (reference sequence). The CDR3 runs 14 residues. Trimming removed 5 bases at V and 4 bases at J, with 11 bases between. CDR3 coding DNA: TGTGCCAGTAGTTCTTCAGGGCTTAATGAAAAACTGTTTTTT. Its translation: CASSSSGLNEKLFF.

V is TRBV28 and J is TRBJ2-7; TRBD1 aligns across 9 bases. CDR3 length: 13 amino acids. The germline gives CDR1 MDHEN, CDR2 SYDVKM. After removal of 5 bases from V and 7 bases from J, the junction contained 6 bases not matched to a gene. The CDR3, as DNA: TGTGCCAGCAGTCAAGGACAGGGGAGGGAGCAGTACTTC. This sequence encodes CASSQGQGREQYF.

The chain is built from TRBV19 and TRBJ1-1; 8 bases are a match to TRBD1. The length of the CDR3 is 16 residues. Per the germline V gene, CDR1 is LNHDA and CDR2 is SQIVND (reference sequence). V was clipped by 3 bases and J by 3 bases; unmatched bases: 9. In DNA form, the CDR3 reads TGTGCCAGTAGTATCATCAGGGGGCCTGTTTACACTGAAGCTTTCTTT. It specifies CASSIIRGPVYTEAFF.

Only one count was recorded for this clone. CDR3 sequence reads: CASSPTVNTEAFF. The CDR3 DNA reads TGTGCCAGCAGCCCCACAGTGAACACTGAAGCTTTCTTT. The rearrangement joins TRBV11-1 to TRBJ1-1; D remains unclear. In germline, CDR1 is SGHAT, CDR2 FQDESV (reference sequence). The V end was cut by 5 bases, the J end by 0 bases, with 7 bases between. The CDR3 sequence is 13 residues long. Full variable domain (outside the CDR3, taken from reference TRBV11-1 and TRBJ1-1): EAEVAQSPRYKITEKSQAVAFWCDPISGHATLYWYRQILGQGPELLVQFQDESVVDDSQLPKDRFSAERLKGVDSTLKIQPAELGDSAMYLCASSPTVNTEAFFGQGTRLTVV.

The genes are TRBV7-9 and TRBJ1-4, with a tentative D call TRBD1 (6 bases). Deletions cut 4 bases from V and 8 bases from J, with 14 bases between. This CDR3 comprises 14 residues. Germline CDR1 is SEHNR and CDR2 is FQNEAQ (reference sequence). Here the CDR3 reads CASSSQGKNEKLFF. The CDR3 DNA reads TGTGCCAGCAGCTCGCAGGGGAAGAACGAAAAACTGTTTTTT. The full variable domain, in which reference TRBV7-9 and TRBJ1-4 provide the parts outside the CDR3, is DTGVSQNPRHKITKRGQNVTFRCDPISEHNRLYWYRQTLGQGPEFLTYFQNEAQLEKSRLLSDRFSAERPKGSFSTLEIQRTEQGDSAMYLCASSSQGKNEKLFFGSGTQLSVL.

This clone was counted between two and nine times. The chain carries TRBV2 and TRBJ2-7; D unresolved. CDR1 is SNHLY, CDR2 FYNNEI, per germline. This CDR3 is built from 13 residues. V lost 4 bases and J 4 bases, leaving 11 bases between the germline ends. CDR3 nucleotides: TGTGCCAGCAGTGTTCCGGGTGGGTACGAGCAGTACTTC. Protein: CASSVPGGYEQYF.

The chain carries TRBV6-5 and TRBJ2-2; 8 nucleotides agree with TRBD1. The V gene's germline CDR1 is MNHEY and CDR2 SVGAGI. The CDR3 runs 14 residues. Losses at the gene ends were 6 bases for V and 6 bases for J; bases not matched to a gene: 6. CDR3 DNA sequence: TGTGCCAGCAGACCGCAGGGGGCCCCCGGGGAGCTGTTTTTT. Residues: CASRPQGAPGELFF.

The genes are TRBV27 and TRBJ1-5; TRBD1 might be the D (5 bases). This CDR3 has 16 residues. The V and J ends lost 5 bases and 9 bases respectively, with 23 bases between them. CDR1 is MNHEY, CDR2 SMNVEV, per germline (reference sequence). CDR3 DNA sequence: TGTGCCAGCAGTCCACTCTTCTCGGGGGTCGGATTGCCCCAGCATTTT. Protein product: CASSPLFSGVGLPQHF.

The chain joins TRBV7-8 to TRBJ2-7; D is ambiguous. This CDR3 is 11 amino acids long. Germline V CDR1 and CDR2: SGHVS, FQNEAQ. The ends were cut back, 3 bases at V and 6 bases at J, with 6 bases in the middle. CDR3 region: CASSFSGEQYF. The CDR3 DNA is TGTGCCAGCAGCTTCAGTGGCGAGCAGTACTTC.

The chain recombines TRBV29-1 with TRBJ2-7; D unresolved. Trimming left V 4 bases short and J 0 bases short, with 16 bases between. CDR3 length equals 15 residues. Germline loops: CDR1 SQVTM, CDR2 ANQGSEA. The CDR3 DNA is TGCAGCGTTGTAGGTTTGAGAGGCGCCTCCTACGAGCAGTACTTC. This gives the protein CSVVGLRGASYEQYF.

The chain combines TRBV7-9 with TRBJ1-2, with 7 bases matching TRBD1. The CDR3 has 14 amino acids. Germline V gives CDR1 SEHNR, CDR2 FQNEAQ (reference sequence). Trimming cost V 5 bases and J 7 bases; bases outside gene matches: 10. The CDR3 here is CASSHEGGSGGYTF. DNA of the CDR3: TGTGCCAGCAGCCACGAAGGGGGCTCGGGTGGCTACACCTTC.

The chain joins TRBV6-2 or TRBV6-3 to TRBJ1-1; D possibly corresponds to TRBD1 (6 bases). Germline assignment: CDR1 MNHEY and CDR2 SVGEGT. V lost 0 bases and J lost 0, with 11 bases in between. This CDR3 comprises 16 residues. The CDR3 bases are TGTGCCAGCAGTTACTCGGGCAGGGGATTGAACACTGAAGCTTTCTTT. This encodes CASSYSGRGLNTEAFF.

The V call is TRBV6-5, the J call TRBJ2-7; D gene unclear. This CDR3 comprises 12 residues. Trimming took off 7 bases at V and 3 bases at J, with 10 bases between the two ends. The germline V gene encodes CDR1 MNHEY and CDR2 SVGAGI. The CDR3 region has the DNA TGTGCCAGCAAAGCACAGATCTACGAGCAGTACTTC. Amino acids: CASKAQIYEQYF.

The chain employs TRBV19 and TRBJ1-6, with 8 positions matching TRBD1. Looked up from germline, CDR1 is LNHDA and CDR2 is SQIVND (reference sequence). The length of the CDR3 is 16 residues. V trimming: 0 bases; J trimming: 4 bases; junction bases outside the gene matches: 2. CDR3 bases: TGTGCCAGTAGTATAGACGGGACAGGATATAATTCACCCCTCCACTTT. Residues: CASSIDGTGYNSPLHF.